The 32 T cell receptor beta chains presented below share a single source sample, sequenced in a study of cytomegalovirus exposure and HLA in healthy donors. The PCR contained 60 Vbeta and 13 Jbeta primers. Clones were read by immunoSEQ multiplex PCR, and TCRdb kept only the in-frame ones, dropping some. The data hold over 130,000 clones, with approximately 80% observed a single time. The sample consisted of PBMCs. Receptors originate from a man aged 25-40 years in good health and CMV-seropositive.

This chain links TRBV11-1 with TRBJ1-3; D gene ambiguous. The CDR3 sequence is 13 residues long. V lost 2 bases and J 11 bases, leaving 13 bases between the germline ends. Per germline, CDR1 SGHAT and CDR2 FQDESV (reference sequence). CDR3 DNA sequence: TGTGCCAGCAGCTTAAGTCGATCGGCGGCCATATATTTT. This codes for CASSLSRSAAIYF.

This clone has more than one count but fewer than ten. The rearrangement joins TRBV7-8 to TRBJ2-1, with TRBD2 matching 13 bases. The CDR3 extends over 16 amino acids. V dropped 4 bases and J dropped 8; count of bases not matched to a gene: 8. Germline-derived CDR1 and CDR2 are SGHVS and FQNEAQ. The CDR3 loop reads CASSSTSGRAGYEQFF. The CDR3 bases are TGTGCCAGCAGCTCAACTAGCGGGAGGGCCGGATATGAGCAGTTCTTC.

The chain carries TRBV30 and TRBJ1-2, with D possibly matching TRBD1 (6 bases). This CDR3 comprises 13 residues. Germline loops: CDR1 GTSNPN, CDR2 SVGIG (reference sequence). The ends were cut back, 5 bases at V and 8 bases at J, with 18 bases in the middle. CDR3 residues: CAWYGGGLGGYTF. CDR3 nucleotide sequence: TGTGCCTGGTATGGCGGGGGGCTCGGAGGCTACACCTTC.

This chain joins TRBV30 and TRBJ1-5; 7 bases agree with TRBD1. The ends lost 0 bases at V and 6 bases at J; junction bases unmatched: 5. This CDR3 region has 14 residues. CDR1 and CDR2 (germline): GTSNPN, SVGIG (reference sequence). For the CDR3, the DNA is TGTGCCTGGAGTGTAAAGGGGGCAAGTCAGCCCCAGCATTTT. Protein product: CAWSVKGASQPQHF.

The J gene is TRBJ2-1, the V gene TRBV7-3; 13 positions agree with TRBD2. Germline V gene sequence: CDR1 SGHTA, CDR2 FQGTGA. With V trimmed by 5 bases and J by 5 bases, 12 bases remained unmatched. CDR3 size: 18 residues. The CDR3 coding sequence is TGTGCCAGCAGCCCCAAGCGACTAGCGGGAGGACTAAACAATGAGCAGTTCTTC. Protein: CASSPKRLAGGLNNEQFF.

The chain carries TRBV9 and TRBJ2-7, with D maybe TRBD1 (6 bases). Germline V CDR1 and CDR2: SGDLS, YYNGEE. CDR3 length equals 16 residues. The V end was cut by 4 bases, the J end by 2 bases, with 19 bases between. CDR3 nucleotides: TGTGCCAGCAGCCCCAAAGGGCGGGCAGGGGCCTACGAGCAGTACTTC. This gives the protein CASSPKGRAGAYEQYF.

The rearrangement uses TRBV5-1 and TRBJ2-3; 10 nucleotides line up with TRBD2. CDR1 and CDR2 (germline): SGHRS, YFSETQ. The V segment lost 2 bases and the J segment 6 bases; nucleotides outside the gene matches: 6. The CDR3 spans 15 residues. This chain's CDR3 is CASSLAGGPGDTQYF. As DNA, the CDR3 is TGCGCCAGCAGCTTAGCGGGAGGGCCCGGGGATACGCAGTATTTT.

V and J are TRBV18 and TRBJ1-4; tentative D call: TRBD1 (6 bases). The CDR3 has 15 residues. Germline-derived CDR1 and CDR2 are KGHSH and LQKENI. Trimming stripped 1 base from V and 5 bases from J, with 11 bases between. CDR3 sequence (DNA): TGTGCCAGCTCACCACAAGGGGGTAGGAATGAAAAACTGTTTTTT. Amino acids: CASSPQGGRNEKLFF.

The chain carries TRBV9 and TRBJ2-6, with D perhaps matching TRBD1 (6 bases). The germline CDR1 and CDR2 sequences are SGDLS and YYNGEE. Trimming removed 4 bases at V and 0 bases at J, with 14 bases between. The CDR3 consists of 17 residues. The DNA of the CDR3 is TGTGCCAGCAGCCCCGAAACAGGGATCTCTGGGGCCAACGTCCTGACTTTC. Amino acids: CASSPETGISGANVLTF. Using reference TRBV9 and TRBJ2-6 for the parts outside the CDR3, the full variable domain is DSGVTQTPKHLITATGQRVTLRCSPRSGDLSVYWYQQSLDQGLQFLIQYYNGEERAKGNILERFSAQQFPDLHSELNLSSLELGDSALYFCASSPETGISGANVLTFGAGSRLTVL.

The chain has TRBV4-1 and TRBJ2-5, with D uncertain. The CDR3 loop spans 16 amino acids. V dropped 1 base and J dropped 5 bases, with 17 bases sitting between them. Germline V CDR1 and CDR2: MGHRA, YSYEKL. DNA of the CDR3: TGCGCCAGCAGCCAAGTACCCCCGAGGCGGTCCGAGACCCAGTACTTC. As protein: CASSQVPPRRSETQYF.

This chain joins TRBV14 and TRBJ1-4; no reliable D call. This CDR3 has 15 amino acids. Germline V gene sequence: CDR1 SGHDN, CDR2 FVKESK. V lost 1 base to trimming and J lost 0 bases, with 6 bases between them. CDR3 sequence: CASSQGLSTNEKLFF. The CDR3 DNA sequence: TGTGCCAGCAGCCAAGGACTCTCAACTAATGAAAAACTGTTTTTT.

The V and J genes are TRBV6-4 and TRBJ2-3; no definite D call. The CDR3 runs to 12 residues. V shed 0 bases and J shed 4 bases, with 2 bases lying between them. The germline CDR1 and CDR2 sequences are MRHNA and SNTAGT. CDR3 coding DNA: TGTGCCAGCAGTGACTCCGCAGATACGCAGTATTTT. Amino acids: CASSDSADTQYF.

This chain uses TRBV7-3 with TRBJ1-6; the D is unclear. Trimming cost V 0 bases and J 7 bases, with 7 bases left between them. The length of the CDR3 is 14 residues. Germline CDR1 is SGHTA and CDR2 is FQGTGA. The DNA of the CDR3 is TGTGCCAGCAGCTTAACGGCGAGGAATTCACCCCTCCACTTT. Encoded protein: CASSLTARNSPLHF.

The chain has TRBV5-1 and TRBJ1-1; no clear D. V shed 3 bases and J shed 5 bases, with 14 bases lying between them. Germline V gene sequence: CDR1 SGHRS, CDR2 YFSETQ. The CDR3 runs to 14 residues. As DNA, the CDR3 is TGCGCCAGCAGCTCCGCAAGAGACGGGACTGAAGCTTTCTTT. The encoded protein is CASSSARDGTEAFF.

V gene TRBV7-8 combines with J gene TRBJ2-5, with 8 bases that match TRBD2. Germline V gene sequence: CDR1 SGHVS, CDR2 FQNEAQ. The CDR3 runs to 15 residues. With 5 bases clipped from V and 3 bases from J, the junction kept 8 bases outside the gene matches. The CDR3 spells CASSPPPRGEETQYF. The CDR3 DNA follows: TGTGCCAGCAGCCCCCCCCCGCGGGGGGAAGAGACCCAGTACTTC.

The chain employs TRBV14 and TRBJ2-2; D uncertain. The CDR3 spans 13 residues. Trimming left V 0 bases short and J 5 bases short, with 4 bases between. The germline gives CDR1 SGHDN, CDR2 FVKESK. The CDR3 coding sequence is TGTGCCAGCAGCCAAGATGTAACCGGGGAGCTGTTTTTT. Amino acid sequence: CASSQDVTGELFF.

This clone was counted a few times. This chain connects TRBV5-4 to TRBJ2-5; 7 nucleotides match TRBD2. This CDR3 contains 13 residues. The germline V gene has CDR1 SGHNT and CDR2 YYREEE (reference sequence). Losses at the gene ends were 0 bases for V and 4 bases for J; bases not matched to a gene: 0. This CDR3 reads CASSLGGGETQYF. Here the CDR3 DNA reads TGTGCCAGCAGCTTGGGCGGGGGAGAGACCCAGTACTTC.

The chain employs TRBV9 and TRBJ2-1; D gene unclear. With 4 bases removed from V and 6 bases from J, the gap between germline ends came to 14 bases. Germline V gene sequence: CDR1 SGDLS, CDR2 YYNGEE. The CDR3 spans 14 residues. DNA for the CDR3: TGTGCCAGCAGCCCCGAACGAACGGGCAATGAGCAGTTCTTC. Amino acids: CASSPERTGNEQFF.

This clone turned up a few times. The chain combines TRBV9 with TRBJ1-1, with D unclear. The CDR3 totals 15 residues. Germline values: CDR1 SGDLS, CDR2 YYNGEE. Deletions cut 0 bases from V and 1 base from J, with 10 bases between. This CDR3 is CASSVGLGRNTEAFF. CDR3 nucleotide sequence: TGTGCCAGCAGCGTAGGTTTGGGCAGGAACACTGAAGCTTTCTTT.

This clone was picked up one time. The chain uses TRBV2 and TRBJ2-5; 8 positions match TRBD2. CDR1 is SNHLY and CDR2 is FYNNEI in the germline V gene. With V trimmed by 3 bases and J by 7 bases, 10 bases remained unmatched. This CDR3 region has 15 residues. This CDR3 is CASSDGGVKMGTQYF. Written as DNA, the CDR3 is TGTGCCAGCAGTGACGGGGGGGTTAAGATGGGGACCCAGTACTTC.

This clone was seen a handful of times. The chain recombines TRBV6-5 with TRBJ1-4; 8 bases match TRBD1. From germline, CDR1 is MNHEY and CDR2 SVGAGI. After removal of 5 bases from V and 7 bases from J, the junction contained 9 bases not matched to a gene. The CDR3 loop spans 15 amino acids. The CDR3 nucleotides are TGTGCCAGCAGTGGCCGGGACAGGCTAGGTGAAAAACTGTTTTTT. Amino acids: CASSGRDRLGEKLFF.

For the CDR3, the DNA is TGTGCCAGCAGTTCAAGCCTAGCGGGGGGGGACACAGATACGCAGTATTTT. It yields the protein CASSSSLAGGDTDTQYF. This chain uses TRBV7-9 with TRBJ2-3, with 12 nucleotides matching TRBD2. Trimming cost V 6 bases and J 2 bases; bases outside gene matches: 9. Germline V gene lookup returns CDR1 SEHNR and CDR2 FQNEAQ (reference sequence). The CDR3 has 17 residues.

The chain links TRBV7-8 to TRBJ1-1; 7 nucleotides agree with TRBD1. The V and J ends lost 6 bases and 0 bases, in that order; junction bases with no gene match: 4. CDR1 is SGHVS, CDR2 FQNEAQ, per germline. This CDR3 has 14 amino acids. CDR3 sequence reads: CASSLTGLNTEAFF. The CDR3 DNA sequence: TGTGCCAGCAGTTTGACAGGGCTGAACACTGAAGCTTTCTTT.

The chain combines TRBV6-6 with TRBJ2-7; TRBD2 agrees at 7 bases. Germline V CDR1 and CDR2: MNHNY, SVGAGI (reference sequence). The ends lost 2 bases at V and 7 bases at J; junction bases unmatched: 5. This CDR3 has 13 amino acids. As DNA, the CDR3 is TGTGCCAGCAGTTACCCTGGAGCGGGGGAGCAGTACTTC. This translates into CASSYPGAGEQYF.

The J gene is TRBJ2-3, the V gene TRBV4-1, with D possibly being TRBD2 (5 bases). The CDR3 has 15 residues. V dropped 0 bases and J dropped 0 bases, with 7 bases sitting between them. From germline, CDR1 is MGHRA and CDR2 YSYEKL. CDR3: CASSQELVSTDTQYF. CDR3 DNA: TGCGCCAGCAGCCAAGAACTAGTTAGCACAGATACGCAGTATTTT.

This clone was detected only once. This chain's CDR3 is CASGGPRGSAGELFF. The CDR3 region has the DNA TGTGCCAGCGGGGGCCCGCGGGGGAGCGCCGGGGAGCTGTTTTTT. The chain uses TRBV6-4 and TRBJ2-2; a possible D gene is TRBD2 (7 bases). V lost 8 bases and J 6 bases, leaving 19 bases between the germline ends. The germline CDR1 and CDR2 sequences are MRHNA and SNTAGT. CDR3 length equals 15 residues.

The rearrangement uses TRBV5-1 and TRBJ2-3; 7 nucleotides agree with TRBD2. Looked up from germline, CDR1 is SGHRS and CDR2 is YFSETQ. The CDR3 has 17 residues. Trimming took 0 bases from V and 2 from J; bases not matched to a gene: 9. CDR3 amino acids: CASSLGGAGDLTDTQYF. The CDR3 DNA reads as TGCGCCAGCAGCTTGGGAGGGGCGGGAGACCTCACAGATACGCAGTATTTT. Based on the CDR3 plus reference TRBV5-1 and TRBJ2-3, the full variable domain is KAGVTQTPRYLIKTRGQQVTLSCSPISGHRSVSWYQQTPGQGLQFLFEYFSETQRNKGNFPGRFSGRQFSNSRSEMNVSTLELGDSALYLCASSLGGAGDLTDTQYFGPGTRLTVL.

The chain joins TRBV5-4 to TRBJ2-5; 9 positions agree with TRBD1. This CDR3 has 15 amino acids. The germline CDR1 and CDR2 sequences are SGHNT and YYREEE (reference sequence). Losses at the gene ends were 4 bases for V and 4 bases for J; bases not matched to a gene: 8. The CDR3 loop is CASSMDRGIGETQYF. CDR3 bases: TGTGCCAGCAGCATGGACAGGGGCATAGGAGAGACCCAGTACTTC.

CDR3 residues: CASSFYGSYEQYF. The DNA of the CDR3 is TGTGCCAGCAGCTTCTACGGCTCCTACGAGCAGTACTTC. The chain recombines TRBV7-9 with TRBJ2-7, with D hard to call. The CDR3 consists of 13 residues. Germline CDR1 SEHNR, CDR2 FQNEAQ (reference sequence). V dropped 3 bases and J dropped 0 bases, with 6 bases sitting between them.

The chain uses TRBV12-2 and TRBJ2-1; TRBD2, the table's D call, lacks a check against the DNA. TRBV12-2 corresponds to a pseudogene. There are 14 residues in the CDR3. CDR3 DNA sequence: TGTGCAAGTCGCGCCAAGCTAGGTCCCTATGAGCAGTTCTTC. Amino acid sequence: CASRAKLGPYEQFF.

This clone was counted a few times. The rearrangement links TRBV29-1 to TRBJ2-7; TRBD2 is a possible D gene (6 bases). The CDR3 totals 11 residues. Germline values: CDR1 SQVTM, CDR2 ANQGSEA. Deletions cut 4 bases from V and 5 bases from J, with 9 bases between. CDR3 in amino acids: CSVGREDEQYF. CDR3 nucleotide sequence: TGCAGCGTTGGCAGGGAGGACGAGCAGTACTTC.

This clone was detected only once. This sequence joins TRBV11-3 and TRBJ2-5, with 7 positions matching TRBD1. Germline CDR1 SGHNT, CDR2 YENEEA. The V and J ends lost 5 bases and 5 bases, in that order; junction bases with no gene match: 11. The CDR3 spans 15 residues. The CDR3 region is CASSPQGQAGETQYF. CDR3 nucleotides: TGTGCCAGCAGCCCCCAAGGACAGGCCGGGGAGACCCAGTACTTC.